Presented here are 2 T cell receptor beta chains from one specimen sequenced in a study of cytomegalovirus exposure and HLA in healthy donors. Use of 60 Vbeta and 13 Jbeta primers characterized the PCR. Data came from immunoSEQ multiplex PCR; TCRdb stores just in-frame clones and leaves some out. The table includes some 150,000 clones, 83% detected once. Sequencing was performed on PBMCs. All receptors come from a man aged 40-49 years in good health and CMV-seronegative.

This clone was counted once. The chain is built from TRBV19 and TRBJ1-5; D is uncertain. CDR3 length equals 12 residues. Germline assignment: CDR1 LNHDA and CDR2 SQIVND (reference sequence). V was shortened by 7 bases and J by 3 bases, with 7 bases between the two germline ends. The CDR3 region is CASTGPNQPQHF. DNA of the CDR3: TGTGCCAGTACAGGTCCCAATCAGCCCCAGCATTTT.

This clone was observed a single time. The rearrangement links TRBV7-8 to TRBJ1-4; D ambiguous. Trimming took off 1 base at V and 3 bases at J, with 9 bases between the two ends. The CDR3 has 15 residues. Germline CDR1 reads SGHVS; CDR2 reads FQNEAQ. Here the CDR3 reads CASSLGLRSNEKLFF. The CDR3 DNA sequence: TGTGCCAGCAGCTTAGGGTTGCGTTCTAATGAAAAACTGTTTTTT.